The 9 T cell receptor beta chains presented below share a single source sample, sequenced in a study of T cells in Graves' hyperthyroidism and ophthalmopathy. Researchers amplified the TCR beta CDR3 regions from RNA transcripts. With the HTBI primer set, the TCR CDR3 went through a first round of RT-PCR. MiXCR, run by TCRdb on the multiplex PCR reads, gives a single entry per CDR3 protein. The sample contains some 440,000 distinct CDR3 sequences, around 16% of which appear only once. The specimen sequenced was blood. Every receptor here comes from a woman aged 18-29 years with Graves' hyperthyroidism.

This clonotype was found many times. The chain carries TRBV12-3 or TRBV12-4 and TRBJ1-6, with D unclear. This CDR3 has 13 residues. V was shortened by 6 bases and J by 11 bases, with 14 bases between the two germline ends. As DNA, the CDR3 is TGTGCCAGCAGGCCGTCATTCCCAGCACCCCTCCACTTT. Its translation: CASRPSFPAPLHF.

V gene TRBV6-6 combines with J gene TRBJ2-4; D call uncertain. The CDR3 sequence is 13 residues long. Trimming pared 2 bases from V and 9 bases from J, leaving 11 bases between. Germline CDR1 and CDR2: MNHNY and SVGAGI (reference sequence). CDR3 coding DNA: TGTGCCAGCAGTTACGAGGAAAGGGCCATTCAGTACTTC. Translating it yields CASSYEERAIQYF.

This clonotype was found many times. The chain combines TRBV28 with TRBJ2-1; D not certain. Germline V gene data show CDR1 as MDHEN and CDR2 as SYDVKM. The CDR3 is made up of 12 amino acids. Trimming took 3 bases from V and 10 from J, leaving 10 bases between them. The CDR3 DNA follows: TGTGCCAGCAGTTTGGGCCCGGAGGAGCAGTTCTTC. The encoded protein is CASSLGPEEQFF.

The chain is built from TRBV28 and TRBJ1-5; a weak D match, TRBD1 (5 bases). Germline CDR1 reads MDHEN; CDR2 reads SYDVKM. V lost 8 bases, J lost 5 bases, and 10 bases lay in between. The CDR3 sequence is 12 residues long. The CDR3 loop reads CASYGGDQPQHF. Written as DNA, the CDR3 is TGTGCCAGCTACGGGGGGGATCAGCCCCAGCATTTT.

This clonotype appeared many times. This chain links TRBV11-2 with TRBJ2-1; TRBD2 matches at 10 bases. With 2 bases clipped from V and 9 bases from J, the junction kept 10 bases outside the gene matches. The CDR3 is 16 residues long. The V gene's germline CDR1 is SGHAT and CDR2 FQNNGV. The CDR3 DNA follows: TGTGCCAGCAGCTTATGGCTCCCTAGCGGGGGTGCTGAGCAGTTCTTC. It codes for CASSLWLPSGGAEQFF.

This clonotype appeared many times. The rearrangement joins TRBV9 to TRBJ2-7; 11 bases map to TRBD2. The V segment lost 4 bases and the J segment 2 bases; nucleotides outside the gene matches: 8. The CDR3 is made up of 16 amino acids. The germline gives CDR1 SGDLS, CDR2 YYNGEE. The CDR3 sequence: CASSKGLAGGPYEQYF. For the CDR3, the DNA is TGTGCCAGCAGCAAGGGGCTAGCGGGAGGCCCCTACGAGCAGTACTTC. Combining the CDR3 with reference TRBV9 and TRBJ2-7 gives the whole variable domain DSGVTQTPKHLITATGQRVTLRCSPRSGDLSVYWYQQSLDQGLQFLIQYYNGEERAKGNILERFSAQQFPDLHSELNLSSLELGDSALYFCASSKGLAGGPYEQYFGPGTRLTVT.

This clonotype was counted ten times or more. The chain combines TRBV11-2 with TRBJ2-7; D gene ambiguous. Germline values: CDR1 SGHAT, CDR2 FQNNGV. The CDR3 length is 15 residues. V dropped 4 bases and J dropped 1 base, with 14 bases sitting between them. CDR3 nucleotide sequence: TGTGCCAGCAGCTCACCCTTGCGCGCGTCCTACGAGCAGTACTTC. Its translation: CASSSPLRASYEQYF.

The chain is built from TRBV5-6 and TRBJ2-7; D uncertain. V was shortened by 5 bases and J by 6 bases, with 9 bases between the two germline ends. CDR3 length: 11 residues. Germline V CDR1 and CDR2: SGHDT, YYEEEE. In DNA form, the CDR3 reads TGTGCCAGCAGGGGCTACGGCGAGCAGTACTTC. Its protein is CASRGYGEQYF.

This clonotype has only a few counts. The genes are TRBV10-1 and TRBJ2-2, with a weak D call TRBD2 (5 bases). The CDR3 sequence is 14 residues long. Per the germline V gene, CDR1 is WNHNN and CDR2 is SYGVQD (reference sequence). The V end lost 3 bases, the J end lost 3 bases, and 8 bases lay between the germline ends. The CDR3 spells CASSDNGDTGELFF. For the CDR3, the DNA is TGCGCCAGCAGTGATAACGGGGACACCGGGGAGCTGTTTTTT.